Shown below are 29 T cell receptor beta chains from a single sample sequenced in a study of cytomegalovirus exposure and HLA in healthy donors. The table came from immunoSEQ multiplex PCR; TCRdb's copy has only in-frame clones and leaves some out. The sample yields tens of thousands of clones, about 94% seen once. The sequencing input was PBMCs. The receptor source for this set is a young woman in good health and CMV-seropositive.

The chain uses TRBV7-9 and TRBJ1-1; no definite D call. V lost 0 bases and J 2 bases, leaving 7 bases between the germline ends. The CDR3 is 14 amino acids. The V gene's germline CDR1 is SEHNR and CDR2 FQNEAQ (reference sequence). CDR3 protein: CASSLAGDNTEAFF. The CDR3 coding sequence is TGTGCCAGCAGCTTAGCAGGAGATAACACTGAAGCTTTCTTT.

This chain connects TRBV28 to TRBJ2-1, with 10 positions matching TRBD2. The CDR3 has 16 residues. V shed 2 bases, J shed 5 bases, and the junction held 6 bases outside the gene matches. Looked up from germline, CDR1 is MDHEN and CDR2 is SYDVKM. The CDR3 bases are TGTGCCAGCAGTTTAACTAGCGGGGTTCTACACAATGAGCAGTTCTTC. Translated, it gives CASSLTSGVLHNEQFF.

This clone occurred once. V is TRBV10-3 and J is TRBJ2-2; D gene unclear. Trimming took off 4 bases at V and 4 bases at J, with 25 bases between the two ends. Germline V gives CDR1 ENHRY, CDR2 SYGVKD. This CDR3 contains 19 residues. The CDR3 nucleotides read TGTGCCATCAGTGCCATTACAGTTGTAATCCACACGAGCACCGGGGAGCTGTTTTTT. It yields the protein CAISAITVVIHTSTGELFF.

In DNA, the CDR3 is TGTGCCACCGGGAGCGGGGGGATCTACGAGCAGTACTTC. Amino acid sequence: CATGSGGIYEQYF. The chain combines TRBV5-4 with TRBJ2-7; 9 positions match TRBD2. The CDR3 sequence is 13 residues long. CDR1 is SGHNT, CDR2 YYREEE, per germline (reference sequence). V dropped 9 bases and J dropped 3; count of bases not matched to a gene: 7.

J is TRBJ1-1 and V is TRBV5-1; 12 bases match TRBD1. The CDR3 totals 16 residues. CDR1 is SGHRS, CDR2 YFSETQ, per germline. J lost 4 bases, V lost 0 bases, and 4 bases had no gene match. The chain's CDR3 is CASSLAGGQGATEAFF. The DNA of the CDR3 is TGCGCCAGCAGCTTGGCCGGGGGACAGGGGGCCACTGAAGCTTTCTTT.

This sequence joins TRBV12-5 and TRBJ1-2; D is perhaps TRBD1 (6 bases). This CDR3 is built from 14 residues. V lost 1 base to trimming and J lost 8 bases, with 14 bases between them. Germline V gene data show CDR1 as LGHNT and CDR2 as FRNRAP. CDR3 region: CASGLDVDSWGYTF. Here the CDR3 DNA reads TGTGCTAGTGGTTTGGACGTGGACAGCTGGGGCTACACCTTC.

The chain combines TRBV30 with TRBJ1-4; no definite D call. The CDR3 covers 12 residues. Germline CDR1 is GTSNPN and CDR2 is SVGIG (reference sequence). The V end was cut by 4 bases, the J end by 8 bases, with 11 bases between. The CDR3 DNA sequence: TGTGCCTGGAACCCGACCGGGGAAAAACTGTTTTTT. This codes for CAWNPTGEKLFF. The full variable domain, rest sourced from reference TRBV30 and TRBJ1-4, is SQTIHQWPATLVQPVGSPLSLECTVEGTSNPNLYWYRQAAGRGLQLLFYSVGIGQISSEVPQNLSASRPQDRQFILSSKKLLLSDSGFYLCAWNPTGEKLFFGSGTQLSVL.

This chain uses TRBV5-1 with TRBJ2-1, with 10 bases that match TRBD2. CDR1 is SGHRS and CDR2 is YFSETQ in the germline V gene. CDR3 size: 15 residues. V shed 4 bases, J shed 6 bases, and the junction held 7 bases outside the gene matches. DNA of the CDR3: TGCGCCAGCAGCCCTAGCGGGAGTCTTGGCAATGAGCAGTTCTTC. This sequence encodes CASSPSGSLGNEQFF.

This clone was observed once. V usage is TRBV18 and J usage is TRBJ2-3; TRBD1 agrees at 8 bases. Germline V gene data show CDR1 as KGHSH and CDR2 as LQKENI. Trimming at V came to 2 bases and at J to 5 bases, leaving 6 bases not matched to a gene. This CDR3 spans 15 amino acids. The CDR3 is CASSPGQGAIDTQYF. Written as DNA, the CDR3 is TGTGCCAGCTCACCAGGGCAGGGGGCGATAGATACGCAGTATTTT.

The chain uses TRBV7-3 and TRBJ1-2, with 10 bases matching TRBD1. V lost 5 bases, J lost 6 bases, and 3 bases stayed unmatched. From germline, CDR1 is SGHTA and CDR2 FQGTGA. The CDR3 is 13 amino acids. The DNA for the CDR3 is TGTGCCAGCAGCGTCGGGACAGGGGATGGCTACACCTTC. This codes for CASSVGTGDGYTF.

The DNA for the CDR3 is TGTGCCAGCAGTTTCCGACAGGGGACCACTGAAGCTTTCTTT. Translated: CASSFRQGTTEAFF. The chain couples TRBV6-5 to TRBJ1-1; 8 nucleotides align to TRBD1. The CDR3 runs to 14 residues. Germline V CDR1 and CDR2: MNHEY, SVGAGI. The V segment lost 4 bases and the J segment 4 bases; nucleotides outside the gene matches: 5.

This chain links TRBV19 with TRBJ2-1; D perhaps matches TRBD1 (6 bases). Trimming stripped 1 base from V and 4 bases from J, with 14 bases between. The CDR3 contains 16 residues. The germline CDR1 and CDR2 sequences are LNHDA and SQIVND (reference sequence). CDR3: CASSIGGHRLYNEQFF. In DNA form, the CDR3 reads TGTGCCAGTAGTATAGGGGGGCACCGGCTATACAATGAGCAGTTCTTC.

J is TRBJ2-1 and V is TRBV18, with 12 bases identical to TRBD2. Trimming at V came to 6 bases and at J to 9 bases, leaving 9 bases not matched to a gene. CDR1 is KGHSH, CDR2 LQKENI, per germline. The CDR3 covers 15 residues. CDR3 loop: CASSPTSGRSREQFF. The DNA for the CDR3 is TGTGCCAGCTCGCCGACTAGCGGGAGAAGCCGTGAGCAGTTCTTC.

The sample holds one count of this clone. CDR3 in amino acids: CASSLMDSSGNTIYF. The CDR3 coding sequence is TGTGCCAGCAGCTTAATGGACAGCTCTGGAAACACCATATATTTT. The V call is TRBV7-9, the J call TRBJ1-3, with D possibly TRBD1 on 6 matching bases. Looked up from germline, CDR1 is SEHNR and CDR2 is FQNEAQ (reference sequence). CDR3 length: 15 residues. V lost 2 bases and J 0 bases, leaving 8 bases between the germline ends. The variable domain in full, completed from reference TRBV7-9 and TRBJ1-3, reads DTGVSQNPRHKITKRGQNVTFRCDPISEHNRLYWYRQTLGQGPEFLTYFQNEAQLEKSRLLSDRFSAERPKGSFSTLEIQRTEQGDSAMYLCASSLMDSSGNTIYFGEGSWLTVV.

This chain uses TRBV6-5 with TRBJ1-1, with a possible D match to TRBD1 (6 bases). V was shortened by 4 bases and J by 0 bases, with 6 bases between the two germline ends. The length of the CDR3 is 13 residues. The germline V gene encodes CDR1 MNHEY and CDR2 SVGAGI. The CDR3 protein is CASSSGVNTEAFF. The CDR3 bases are TGTGCCAGCAGTTCAGGGGTGAACACTGAAGCTTTCTTT.

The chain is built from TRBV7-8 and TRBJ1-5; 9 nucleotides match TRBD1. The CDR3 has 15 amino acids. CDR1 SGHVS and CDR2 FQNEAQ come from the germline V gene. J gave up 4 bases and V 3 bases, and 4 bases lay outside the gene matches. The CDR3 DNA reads TGTGCCAGCAGCTTCGGACAGGGGCCTAATCAGCCCCAGCATTTT. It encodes CASSFGQGPNQPQHF.

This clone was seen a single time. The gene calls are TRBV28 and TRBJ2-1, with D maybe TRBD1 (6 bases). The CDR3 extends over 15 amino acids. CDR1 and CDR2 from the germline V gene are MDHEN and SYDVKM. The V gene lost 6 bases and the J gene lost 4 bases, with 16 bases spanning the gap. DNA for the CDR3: TGTGCCAGCAGCACCACAGGGTTACCTTACAATGAGCAGTTCTTC. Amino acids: CASSTTGLPYNEQFF.

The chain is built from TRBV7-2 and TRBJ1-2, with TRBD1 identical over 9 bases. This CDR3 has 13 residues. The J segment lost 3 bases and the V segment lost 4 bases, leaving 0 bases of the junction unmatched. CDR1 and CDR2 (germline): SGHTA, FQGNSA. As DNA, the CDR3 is TGTGCCAGCAGCTGGACAGGGGACTATGGCTACACCTTC. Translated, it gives CASSWTGDYGYTF.

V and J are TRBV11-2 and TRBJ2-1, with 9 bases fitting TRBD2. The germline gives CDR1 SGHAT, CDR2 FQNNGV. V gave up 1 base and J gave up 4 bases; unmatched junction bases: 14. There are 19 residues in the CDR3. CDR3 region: CASSLGGPQVAGDYNEQFF. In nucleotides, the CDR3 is TGTGCCAGCAGCTTAGGGGGGCCCCAAGTAGCGGGGGATTACAATGAGCAGTTCTTC.

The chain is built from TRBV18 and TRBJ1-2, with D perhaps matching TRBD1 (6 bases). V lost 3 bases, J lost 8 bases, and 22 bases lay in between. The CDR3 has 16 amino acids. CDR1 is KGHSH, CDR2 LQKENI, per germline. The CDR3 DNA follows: TGTGCCAGCTCACCCTCTGCGGAAAGACAGGTTCGCGGCTACACCTTC. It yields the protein CASSPSAERQVRGYTF.

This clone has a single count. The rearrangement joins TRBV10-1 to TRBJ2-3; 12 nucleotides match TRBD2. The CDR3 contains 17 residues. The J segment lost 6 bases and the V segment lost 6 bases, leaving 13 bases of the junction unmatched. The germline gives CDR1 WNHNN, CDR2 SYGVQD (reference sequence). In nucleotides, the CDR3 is TGCGCCAGCAGCTCAATAAGACTAGCGGGAGATCCGGATACGCAGTATTTT. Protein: CASSSIRLAGDPDTQYF.

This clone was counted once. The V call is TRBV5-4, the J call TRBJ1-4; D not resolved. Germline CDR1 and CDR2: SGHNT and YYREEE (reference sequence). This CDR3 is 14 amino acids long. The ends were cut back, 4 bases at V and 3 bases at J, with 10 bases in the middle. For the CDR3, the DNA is TGTGCCAGCAGCCCCTTCGGGGCTAATGAAAAACTGTTTTTT. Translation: CASSPFGANEKLFF.

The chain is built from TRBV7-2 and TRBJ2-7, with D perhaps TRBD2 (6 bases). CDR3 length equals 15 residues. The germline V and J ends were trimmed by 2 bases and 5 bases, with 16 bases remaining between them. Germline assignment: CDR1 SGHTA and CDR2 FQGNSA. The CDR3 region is CASSLRSGAIHEQYF. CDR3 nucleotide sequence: TGTGCCAGCAGCTTAAGGTCGGGAGCAATCCACGAGCAGTACTTC.

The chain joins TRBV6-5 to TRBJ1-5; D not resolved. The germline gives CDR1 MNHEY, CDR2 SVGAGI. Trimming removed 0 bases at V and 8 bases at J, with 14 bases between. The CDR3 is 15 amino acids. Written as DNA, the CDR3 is TGTGCCAGCAGTTACTCCAAACATGTAGCTGAGCCCCAGCATTTT. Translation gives CASSYSKHVAEPQHF.

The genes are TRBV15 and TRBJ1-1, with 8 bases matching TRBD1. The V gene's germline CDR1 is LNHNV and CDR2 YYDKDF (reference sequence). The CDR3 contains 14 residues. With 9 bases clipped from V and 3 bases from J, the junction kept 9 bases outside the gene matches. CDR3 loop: CATTKDRDHTEAFF. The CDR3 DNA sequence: TGTGCCACAACCAAGGACAGGGACCACACTGAAGCTTTCTTT.

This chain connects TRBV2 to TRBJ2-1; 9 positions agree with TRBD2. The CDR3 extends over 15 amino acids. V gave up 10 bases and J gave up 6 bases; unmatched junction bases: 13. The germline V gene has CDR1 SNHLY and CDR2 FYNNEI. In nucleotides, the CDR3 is TGTGCCACCCAGGCCCTAGCGGGATCTAGCAATGAGCAGTTCTTC. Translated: CATQALAGSSNEQFF.

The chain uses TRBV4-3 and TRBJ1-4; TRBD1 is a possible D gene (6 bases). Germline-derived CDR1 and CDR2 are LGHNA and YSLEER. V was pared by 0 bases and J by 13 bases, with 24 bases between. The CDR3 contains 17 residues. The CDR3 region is CASSQDIRRTAQPRLFF. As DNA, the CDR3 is TGCGCCAGCAGCCAAGATATAAGAAGGACAGCCCAGCCAAGACTGTTTTTT.

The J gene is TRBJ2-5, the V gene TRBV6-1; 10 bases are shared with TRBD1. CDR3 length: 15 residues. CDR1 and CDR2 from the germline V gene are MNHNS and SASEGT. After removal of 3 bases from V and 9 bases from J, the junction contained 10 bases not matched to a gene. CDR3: CASSDQGQGDVSQYF. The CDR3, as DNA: TGTGCCAGCAGTGACCAAGGACAGGGGGACGTCTCCCAGTACTTC.

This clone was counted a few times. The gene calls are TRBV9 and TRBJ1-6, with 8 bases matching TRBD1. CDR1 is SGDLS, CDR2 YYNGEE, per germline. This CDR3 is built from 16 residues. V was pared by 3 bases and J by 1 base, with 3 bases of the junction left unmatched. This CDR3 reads CASSGGQGSYNSPLHF. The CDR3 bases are TGTGCCAGCAGCGGCGGACAGGGTTCCTATAATTCACCCCTCCACTTT.